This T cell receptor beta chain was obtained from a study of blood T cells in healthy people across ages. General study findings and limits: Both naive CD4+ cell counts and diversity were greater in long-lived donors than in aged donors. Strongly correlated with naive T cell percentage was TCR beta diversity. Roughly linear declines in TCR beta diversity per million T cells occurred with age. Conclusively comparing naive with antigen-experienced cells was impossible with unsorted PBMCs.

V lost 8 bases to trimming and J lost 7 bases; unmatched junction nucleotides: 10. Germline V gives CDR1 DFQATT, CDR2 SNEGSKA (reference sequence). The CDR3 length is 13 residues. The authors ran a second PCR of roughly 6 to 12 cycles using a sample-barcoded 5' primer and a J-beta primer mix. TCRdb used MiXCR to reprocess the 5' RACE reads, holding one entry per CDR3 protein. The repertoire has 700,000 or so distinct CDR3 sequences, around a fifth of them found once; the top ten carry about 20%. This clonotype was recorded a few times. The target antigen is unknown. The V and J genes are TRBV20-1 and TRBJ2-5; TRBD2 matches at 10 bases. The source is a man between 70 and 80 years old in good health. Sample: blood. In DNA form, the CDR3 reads TGCAGTCCCGGGACTAGCGTCTCGGGGACCCAGTACTTC. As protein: CSPGTSVSGTQYF.